The 16 T cell receptor beta chains below come from one sample, sequenced in a study of cytomegalovirus exposure and HLA in healthy donors. The table came from immunoSEQ multiplex PCR; TCRdb's copy has only in-frame clones and leaves some out. The sample has about 150,000 clones, around 83% seen once. The sample consisted of PBMCs. The receptors originated from a human donor in good health.

The chain employs TRBV27 and TRBJ2-1; 14 bases line up with TRBD2. The CDR3 sequence is 20 residues long. V was pared by 4 bases and J by 2 bases, with 13 bases of the junction left unmatched. Germline assignment: CDR1 MNHEY and CDR2 SMNVEV (reference sequence). This chain's CDR3 is CASSSPPGLAGVPAYNEQFF. In DNA, the CDR3 is TGTGCCAGCAGTTCCCCCCCGGGACTAGCGGGAGTCCCCGCCTACAATGAGCAGTTCTTC.

The V gene is TRBV5-1, the J gene TRBJ2-3, with 7 bases lining up with TRBD2. V dropped 1 base and J dropped 6; count of bases not matched to a gene: 11. This CDR3 spans 16 amino acids. From germline, CDR1 is SGHRS and CDR2 YFSETQ. The CDR3 bases are TGCGCCAGCAGCTTGCTGGCGGGAGTAATATACGATACGCAGTATTTT. Protein sequence: CASSLLAGVIYDTQYF.

The chain combines TRBV6-6 with TRBJ1-4, with TRBD1 matching over 9 bases. The CDR3 has 14 amino acids. In germline, CDR1 is MNHNY, CDR2 SVGAGI (reference sequence). Trimming at V came to 6 bases and at J to 3 bases, leaving 2 bases not matched to a gene. Written as DNA, the CDR3 is TGTGCCAGCAGCAGGGACAGGGCTAATGAAAAACTGTTTTTT. Translating it yields CASSRDRANEKLFF.

The chain carries TRBV10-3 and TRBJ2-2; possible D gene TRBD1, 5 bases. Germline V CDR1 and CDR2: ENHRY, SYGVKD. The CDR3 consists of 13 residues. V was clipped by 8 bases and J by 3 bases, with 10 bases between them. The CDR3 region is CAIGQEHTGELFF. CDR3 DNA: TGTGCCATCGGACAAGAGCACACCGGGGAGCTGTTTTTT.

The chain carries TRBV5-1 and TRBJ2-1; 13 positions match TRBD2. The V segment lost 4 bases and the J segment 8 bases; nucleotides outside the gene matches: 6. Germline V gives CDR1 SGHRS, CDR2 YFSETQ. The CDR3 spans 15 residues. CDR3 coding DNA: TGCGCCAGCAGCCGGACTAGCGGGAGTGTCGATGAGCAGTTCTTC. Its protein is CASSRTSGSVDEQFF.

The V and J genes are TRBV5-1 and TRBJ1-1; D perhaps matches TRBD1 (6 bases). CDR1 and CDR2 (germline): SGHRS, YFSETQ. The V end lost 4 bases, the J end lost 5 bases, and 12 bases lay between the germline ends. The CDR3 extends over 13 amino acids. CDR3 DNA sequence: TGCGCCAGCAGCGAGTTCAGGGGAACTGAAGCTTTCTTT. This sequence encodes CASSEFRGTEAFF.

V is TRBV11-3 and J is TRBJ2-3; the D gene is possibly TRBD2 (6 bases). There are 17 residues in the CDR3. CDR1 SGHNT and CDR2 YENEEA come from the germline V gene. Trimming removed 1 base at V and 6 bases at J, with 20 bases between. CDR3 DNA: TGTGCCAGCAGCTTAGGATTAGGTGCGGGGACCCGGGATACGCAGTATTTT. As protein: CASSLGLGAGTRDTQYF.

V usage is TRBV5-1 and J usage is TRBJ2-1; perhaps TRBD1 as D (5 bases). Trimming pared 2 bases from V and 2 bases from J, leaving 11 bases between. Per the germline V gene, CDR1 is SGHRS and CDR2 is YFSETQ. CDR3 length: 15 residues. In nucleotides, the CDR3 is TGCGCCAGCAGCTTTGATGCAGGGCCCTACAATGAGCAGTTCTTC. This codes for CASSFDAGPYNEQFF.

The chain links TRBV13 to TRBJ1-4; D is undetermined. CDR1 and CDR2 (germline): PRHDT, FYEKMQ (reference sequence). There are 12 residues in the CDR3. V lost 5 bases, J lost 8 bases, and 9 bases lay in between. The CDR3 sequence is CASSPRGEKLFF. CDR3 nucleotide sequence: TGTGCCAGCAGCCCGAGAGGAGAAAAACTGTTTTTT.

The V call is TRBV13, the J call TRBJ1-1, with D possibly being TRBD1 (6 bases). There are 14 residues in the CDR3. Germline assignment: CDR1 PRHDT and CDR2 FYEKMQ (reference sequence). Trimming removed 6 bases at V and 1 base at J, with 12 bases between. The CDR3 DNA reads as TGTGCCAGCAGGATACAGGGTTCGAACACTGAAGCTTTCTTT. Amino acid sequence: CASRIQGSNTEAFF.

The chain combines TRBV6-5 with TRBJ2-7; no clear D gene. The V gene lost 6 bases and the J gene lost 3 bases, with 12 bases spanning the gap. The CDR3 loop spans 13 amino acids. Germline V gene sequence: CDR1 MNHEY, CDR2 SVGAGI. CDR3 coding DNA: TGTGCCAGCAGCTACCGGGTCCACTACGAGCAGTACTTC. This translates into CASSYRVHYEQYF.

The chain uses TRBV2 and TRBJ2-7; possibly TRBD2 for D (5 bases). Trimming stripped 3 bases from V and 5 bases from J, with 14 bases between. CDR1 SNHLY and CDR2 FYNNEI come from the germline V gene. The CDR3 has 14 amino acids. The chain's CDR3 is CASSDGVDSDEQYF. CDR3 nucleotide sequence: TGTGCCAGCAGTGATGGGGTGGATAGCGACGAGCAGTACTTC.

The rearrangement uses TRBV9 and TRBJ2-1; 13 bases match TRBD2. The V gene end was trimmed by 0 bases and the J gene end by 6 bases; junction bases not matched to a gene: 3. The CDR3 totals 16 residues. Germline-derived CDR1 and CDR2 are SGDLS and YYNGEE. CDR3 sequence reads: CASSVGTSGSINEQFF. The CDR3 nucleotides are TGTGCCAGCAGCGTAGGGACTAGCGGGAGTATCAATGAGCAGTTCTTC.

V gene TRBV30 combines with J gene TRBJ2-2, with D perhaps matching TRBD2 (6 bases). The V gene lost 0 bases and the J gene lost 4 bases, with 18 bases spanning the gap. The germline V gene has CDR1 GTSNPN and CDR2 SVGIG (reference sequence). The length of the CDR3 is 17 residues. Written as DNA, the CDR3 is TGTGCCTGGAGTGTAGGCGATGAAAGGACTACCACCGGGGAGCTGTTTTTT. Its translation: CAWSVGDERTTTGELFF.

With regard to this clone: Within the sample, other DNA sequences also encode this same CDR3. The chain is built from TRBV9 and TRBJ2-7; TRBD2 aligns across 7 bases. CDR1 is SGDLS and CDR2 is YYNGEE in the germline V gene. Trimming took 0 bases from V and 2 from J; bases not matched to a gene: 2. The CDR3 extends over 14 amino acids. The CDR3 protein is CASSVEGGPYEQYF. Written as DNA, the CDR3 is TGTGCCAGCAGCGTAGAGGGAGGGCCCTACGAGCAGTACTTC.

V usage is TRBV18 and J usage is TRBJ1-2; D not resolved. Trimming shortened V by 5 bases and J by 4 bases, and 11 bases separated the two germline ends. The CDR3 loop spans 13 amino acids. Germline loops: CDR1 KGHSH, CDR2 LQKENI. CDR3: CASSAGPAYGYTF. CDR3 sequence (DNA): TGTGCCAGCTCAGCTGGGCCAGCCTATGGCTACACCTTC.